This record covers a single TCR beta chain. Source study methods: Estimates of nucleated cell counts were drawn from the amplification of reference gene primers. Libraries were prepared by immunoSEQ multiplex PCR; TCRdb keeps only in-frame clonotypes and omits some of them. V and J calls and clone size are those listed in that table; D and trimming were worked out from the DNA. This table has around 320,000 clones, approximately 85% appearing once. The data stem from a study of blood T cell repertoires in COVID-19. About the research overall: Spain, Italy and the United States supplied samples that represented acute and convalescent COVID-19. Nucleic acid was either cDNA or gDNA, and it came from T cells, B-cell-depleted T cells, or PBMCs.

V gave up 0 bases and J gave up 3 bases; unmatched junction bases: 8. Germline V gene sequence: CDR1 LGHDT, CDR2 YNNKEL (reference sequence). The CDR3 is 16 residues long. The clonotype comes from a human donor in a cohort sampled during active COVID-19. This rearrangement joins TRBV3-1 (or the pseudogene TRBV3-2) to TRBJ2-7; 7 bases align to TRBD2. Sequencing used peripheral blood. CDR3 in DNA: TGTGCCAGCAGCCAAGACCGAGGCGGGGGTAACTACGAGCAGTACTTC. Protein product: CASSQDRGGGNYEQYF.